The rows below give T cell receptor beta chains drawn from one sample of a study of blood T cell repertoires in COVID-19. The repertoire was sequenced with immunoSEQ multiplex PCR; TCRdb's copy has only in-frame clones and lacks some. The data show approximately 100,000 clones, with approximately 90% seen just once and over 15% held by the top ten. The source material was peripheral blood. All receptors come from a woman over 75 in a cohort sampled during active COVID-19. CDR3s include the opening cysteine and the closing phenylalanine or tryptophan. The D gene is left open where the match is weak. Not all rows give a size; the values are once, few, many and, for expanded clones, a class.

clone_size d_call cdr3_length j_call v_call cdr3_nt cdr3_aa
. TRBD1 15 TRBJ1-2 TRBV5-8 TGTGCCAGCAGCTTGGGACAGGGTCCCTACTATGGCTACACCTTC CASSLGQGPYYGYTF
. TRBD1 16 TRBJ1-3 TRBV3-1/TRBV3-2 TGTGCCAGCAGCCAAAGGACAGGCTCCTACGGAAACACCATATATTTT CASSQRTGSYGNTIYF
. TRBD2 19 TRBJ2-3 TRBV3-1/TRBV3-2 TGTGCCAGCAGCCAAGCACATCTGTCCGGGACTAGCGGGGCAGATACGCAGTATTTT CASSQAHLSGTSGADTQYF
. TRBD1 15 TRBJ1-2 TRBV4-2 TGTGCCAGCAGCCAGGACGGGACAGGGCCCTATGGCTACACCTTC CASSQDGTGPYGYTF
once TRBD2 16 TRBJ2-7 TRBV3-1/TRBV3-2 TGTGCCAGCAGCCAGGGTTTGGCGGGGGTTGCCTACGAGCAGTACTTC CASSQGLAGVAYEQYF
. . 15 TRBJ1-5 TRBV2 TGTGCCAGCAGTAACCAGGGGTCTAACAATCAGCCCCAGCATTTT CASSNQGSNNQPQHF
. . 15 TRBJ1-2 TRBV11-2 TGTGCCAGCAGCCAGGCCCGGGGGGGCTACTATGGCTACACCTTC CASSQARGGYYGYTF
. . 18 TRBJ2-2 TRBV3-1/TRBV3-2 TGTGCCAGCAGCCAATCGATTCTACAGTCACCGAACACCGGGGAGCTGTTTTTT CASSQSILQSPNTGELFF
. TRBD2 14 TRBJ2-1 TRBV11-2 TGTGCCAGCAGCCGACTAGCGGGGTTCAGCGAGCAGTTCTTC CASSRLAGFSEQFF
. TRBD1 14 TRBJ1-5 TRBV11-2 TGTGCCAGCAGCTACCGGGACAGGGGCCAGCCCCAGCATTTT CASSYRDRGQPQHF
. . 17 TRBJ2-4 TRBV28 TGTGCCAGCAGTTTGGGCAGGGCCCCGAGGGCCAAAAACATTCAGTACTTC CASSLGRAPRAKNIQYF
. . 15 TRBJ1-2 TRBV5-1 TGCGCCAGCAGCTTGGGAGTGATAGATAACTATGGCTACACCTTC CASSLGVIDNYGYTF
. TRBD2 15 TRBJ2-7 TRBV3-1/TRBV3-2 TGTGCCAGCAGCCATCACGCTAGCGGGAGCCACGAGCAGTACTTC CASSHHASGSHEQYF
. . 16 TRBJ2-3 TRBV5-1 TGCGCCAGCAGCTACCCTACCGCTCCCGAGACAGATACGCAGTATTTT CASSYPTAPETDTQYF
. . 16 TRBJ1-2 TRBV30 TGTGCCTGGAGTCCACGATCTGTCCAGGGCCCTTATGGCTACACCTTC CAWSPRSVQGPYGYTF
. . 14 TRBJ2-7 TRBV14 TGTGCCAGCAGCCAAGCGGGACAGGGACTAGAACAGTACTTC CASSQAGQGLEQYF
. TRBD1 13 TRBJ1-2 TRBV11-3 TGTGCCAGCAGCAAACAGGGGTACTATGGCTACACCTTC CASSKQGYYGYTF
. TRBD2 14 TRBJ2-1 TRBV2 TGTGCCAGCTCTTTAGCGGGACGATACAATGAGCAGTTCTTC CASSLAGRYNEQFF
. . 13 TRBJ1-1 TRBV25-1 TGTGCCAGCAGCGCAAGGAGGGTCACTGAAGCTTTCTTT CASSARRVTEAFF
. TRBD1 16 TRBJ2-3 TRBV18 TGTGCCAGCTCACCCGGGACCGGGACAGGGGTAGATACGCAGTATTTT CASSPGTGTGVDTQYF
few . 13 TRBJ1-3 TRBV11-2 TGTGCCAGCAGCGGACAGACCGGAGGCACCATATATTTT CASSGQTGGTIYF
. TRBD1 13 TRBJ2-7 TRBV19 TGTGCCAGTAGCGAACAGGGGGCCTACGAGCAGTACTTC CASSEQGAYEQYF
. . 13 TRBJ2-7 TRBV18 TGTGCCAGCTCTGCGGGCGCTGACTACGAGCAGTACTTC CASSAGADYEQYF
. . 15 TRBJ2-7 TRBV5-1 TGCGCCAGCAGCTTGGTTGTAGGGCCGGGATACGAGCAGTACTTC CASSLVVGPGYEQYF
once TRBD2 16 TRBJ2-2 TRBV19 TGTGCCAGTAGTATTTCGCTAGCGGCGAACACCGGGGAGCTGTTTTTT CASSISLAANTGELFF
. . 13 TRBJ2-7 TRBV19 TGTGCCAGTAGTAGTACTCCTTTCTACGAGCAGTACTTC CASSSTPFYEQYF
once . 17 TRBJ1-5 TRBV19 TGTGCCAGTAGTATAGGGGGTGGCCGGGGTCTCAATCAGCCCCAGCATTTT CASSIGGGRGLNQPQHF
. TRBD1 16 TRBJ2-2 TRBV4-2 TGTGCCAGCAGCCAAGACGTCAGACAGGGGGCCGGGGAGCTGTTTTTT CASSQDVRQGAGELFF
few . 12 TRBJ2-1 TRBV7-9 TGTGCCAGCAGCCAAGAAGACTTACTGGAGTTCTTC CASSQEDLLEFF
. TRBD1 15 TRBJ1-5 TRBV18 TGTGCCAGCTCACCTCAGGGACAGAGGGATCAGCCCCAGCATTTT CASSPQGQRDQPQHF
. . 14 TRBJ2-1 TRBV4-1 TGCGCCAGCAGCCAAGACAGGGTCCCCAATGAGCAGTTCTTC CASSQDRVPNEQFF
. TRBD1 14 TRBJ2-7 TRBV18 TGTGCCAGCTCACCGGCAGGGGGCGCGAGCGAGCAGTACTTC CASSPAGGASEQYF
. TRBD2 14 TRBJ2-1 TRBV28 TGTGCCAGCAGTCTCCGGACTAGCTGGAATGAGCAGTTCTTC CASSLRTSWNEQFF
. TRBD1 13 TRBJ1-2 TRBV19 TGTGCCAGTAGGGACAGGGACCCTAGCGGCTACACCTTC CASRDRDPSGYTF
few . 14 TRBJ1-2 TRBV5-4 TGTGCCAGCAGCTTTGGGCAGGGAGGCTATGGCTACACCTTC CASSFGQGGYGYTF
few . 15 TRBJ2-1 TRBV12-1 TGTGCCAGCAGCCCTCGCTTAGCGGGAGACAATGAGCAGTTCTTC CASSPRLAGDNEQFF
. TRBD1 12 TRBJ2-7 TRBV28 TGTGCCAGCAGTCGGGACAGGCGCGAGCAGTACTTC CASSRDRREQYF
. . 15 TRBJ2-5 TRBV10-1 TGCGCCAGCAGTGACCGGACAGTCCTCCAAGAGACCCAGTACTTC CASSDRTVLQETQYF
. TRBD2 13 TRBJ2-7 TRBV28 TGTGCCAGCATGACTAGCGGAGGCTACGAGCAGTACTTC CASMTSGGYEQYF
. . 14 TRBJ2-7 TRBV19 TGTGCCAGTAAGCCAGGCGTCAACTCCTACGAGCAGTACTTC CASKPGVNSYEQYF
. . 15 TRBJ2-1 TRBV7-9 TGTGCCAGCAGCTTAGGAGCACCCTCCTACAATGAGCAGTTCTTC CASSLGAPSYNEQFF
. TRBD1 16 TRBJ1-4 TRBV27 TGTGCCAGCAGCACTTGGACAGGGGGGGGTAATGAAAAACTGTTTTTT CASSTWTGGGNEKLFF
. . 13 TRBJ2-7 TRBV12-3/TRBV12-4 TGTGCCAGCAGTCCCCTCGTCTCCTACGAGCAGTACTTC CASSPLVSYEQYF
. TRBD2 14 TRBJ2-7 TRBV6-5 TGTGCCAGCAGCTCCGGGACTAGCGATTACGAGCAGTACTTC CASSSGTSDYEQYF
few TRBD1 14 TRBJ1-5 TRBV6-5 TGTGCCAGCAGCCCGATGACAGGGAATCAGCCCCAGCATTTT CASSPMTGNQPQHF
. TRBD2 13 TRBJ2-7 TRBV11-3 TGTGCCAGCAGCCCCGGGACTATCTACGAGCAGTACTTC CASSPGTIYEQYF
. . 16 TRBJ1-6 TRBV18 TGTGCCAGCTCGATACAAAAACAGGGAAACCTTTCACCCCTCCACTTT CASSIQKQGNLSPLHF
. . 15 TRBJ2-5 TRBV3-1/TRBV3-2 TGTGCCAGCAGCCCACCTCCCCCCACGGGAGCGGCCCAGTACTTC CASSPPPPTGAAQYF
. TRBD2 13 TRBJ2-1 TRBV11-3 TGTGCCAGCAGCTTCGCGGGAGACAATGAGCAGTTCTTC CASSFAGDNEQFF
few TRBD1 15 TRBJ2-1 TRBV4-1 TGCGCCAGCAGGCAAGGGGGACAGGGGTACAATGAGCAGTTCTTC CASRQGGQGYNEQFF
. TRBD1 16 TRBJ1-2 TRBV5-1 TGCGCCAGCAGCCCTTTGACAGGGTCTGGTTCTCAGGGCTACACCTTC CASSPLTGSGSQGYTF
. TRBD2 15 TRBJ2-1 TRBV10-2 TGCGCCAGCAGTGAGGTTAGCGGGAGGGACAATGAGCAGTTCTTC CASSEVSGRDNEQFF
once TRBD2 14 TRBJ2-1 TRBV5-8 TGTGCCAGCAGCTTGGGGACTAGCTTTAATGAGCAGTTCTTC CASSLGTSFNEQFF